The next 5 T cell receptor beta chains were all read from a single sample in a study of blood T cells in healthy people across ages. Next came a second PCR, run for about 6 to 11 cycles, which used a sample-barcoded 5' primer along with a J-beta primer mix. TCRdb reprocessed the 5' RACE reads with MiXCR, giving one entry per CDR3 protein. The data contain some 1,000,000 distinct CDR3 sequences, under 30% of them singletons. This same sample was also part of a study on T cells of mothers and their children.

Input material: blood. The receptors stem from a girl aged 2-10 years in good health.

V is TRBV19 and J is TRBJ1-4; D gene ambiguous. Germline V gene lookup returns CDR1 LNHDA and CDR2 SQIVND (reference sequence). The CDR3 totals 13 residues. Trimming removed 9 bases from V and 4 bases from J, with 12 bases in between. The CDR3 here is CASNDRLNEKLFF. The CDR3 DNA sequence: TGTGCCAGCAACGACCGACTTAATGAAAAACTGTTTTTT. Full variable domain (missing parts from reference TRBV19 and TRBJ1-4): DGGITQSPKYLFRKEGQNVTLSCEQNLNHDAMYWYRQDPGQGLRLIYYSQIVNDFQKGDIAEGYSVSREKKESFPLTVTSAQKNPTAFYLCASNDRLNEKLFFGSGTQLSVL.

This clonotype was counted only a few times. V is TRBV19 and J is TRBJ2-7; no reliable D call. CDR3 length: 14 residues. Germline V gene data show CDR1 as LNHDA and CDR2 as SQIVND (reference sequence). V shed 3 bases and J shed 4 bases, with 13 bases lying between them. For the CDR3, the DNA is TGTGCCAGTAGTATTCTAGGACCCCGATACGAGCAGTACTTC. It encodes CASSILGPRYEQYF.

This clonotype has only a few counts. This rearrangement joins TRBV29-1 to TRBJ1-1, with 9 bases matching TRBD1. The CDR3 length is 15 residues. Germline V gene sequence: CDR1 SQVTM, CDR2 ANQGSEA. Germline trimming cut 7 bases from V and 2 bases from J; bases unmatched to any gene: 11. CDR3 sequence: CSAGPGQGLNTEAFF. Here the CDR3 DNA reads TGCAGCGCCGGCCCAGGACAGGGGCTAAACACTGAAGCTTTCTTT.

The sample holds a few counts of this clonotype. The germline gene is not matched at one end of the junction; a read error may be the cause. This sequence joins TRBV2 and TRBJ2-3, with a tentative D call TRBD2 (5 bases). Germline CDR1 and CDR2: SNHLY and FYNNEI. The CDR3 consists of 13 residues. CDR3: CASSGLYTDTQCF. CDR3 bases: TGTGCCAGCAGCGGACTGTACACAGATACGCAGTGTTTT.

The V and J genes are TRBV20-1 and TRBJ2-1; possible D gene TRBD2, 5 bases. V lost 4 bases and J 3 bases, leaving 22 bases between the germline ends. The CDR3 sequence is 17 residues long. The V gene's germline CDR1 is DFQATT and CDR2 SNEGSKA (reference sequence). The chain's CDR3 is CSAIGEGLKKLYNEQFF. CDR3 coding DNA: TGCAGTGCTATAGGCGAAGGACTCAAAAAACTCTACAATGAGCAGTTCTTC.